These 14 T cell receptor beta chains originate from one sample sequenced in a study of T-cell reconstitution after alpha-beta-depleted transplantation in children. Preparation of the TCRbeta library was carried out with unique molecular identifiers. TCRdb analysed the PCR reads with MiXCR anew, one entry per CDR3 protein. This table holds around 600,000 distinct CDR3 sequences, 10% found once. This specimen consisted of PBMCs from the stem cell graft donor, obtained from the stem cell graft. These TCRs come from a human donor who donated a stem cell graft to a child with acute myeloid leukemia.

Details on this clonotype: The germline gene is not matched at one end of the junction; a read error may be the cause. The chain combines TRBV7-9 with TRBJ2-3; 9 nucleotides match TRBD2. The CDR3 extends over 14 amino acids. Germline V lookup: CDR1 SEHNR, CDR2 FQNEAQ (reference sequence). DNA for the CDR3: TGTTCCAGCAGTTTTAGCGGGAGTGCAGATACGCAGTATTTT. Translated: CSSSFSGSADTQYF.

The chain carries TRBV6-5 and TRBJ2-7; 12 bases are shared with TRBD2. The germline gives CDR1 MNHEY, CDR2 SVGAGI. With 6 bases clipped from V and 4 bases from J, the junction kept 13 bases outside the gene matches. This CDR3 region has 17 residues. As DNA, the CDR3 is TGTGCCAGCAGAACGACTAGCGGGAGATCGGGATCTTACGAGCAGTACTTC. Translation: CASRTTSGRSGSYEQYF.

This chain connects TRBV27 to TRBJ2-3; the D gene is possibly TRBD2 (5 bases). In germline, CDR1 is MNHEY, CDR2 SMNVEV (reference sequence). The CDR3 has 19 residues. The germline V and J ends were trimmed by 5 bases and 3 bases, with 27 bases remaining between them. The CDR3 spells CASSVPPQASLTRTDTQYF. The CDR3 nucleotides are TGTGCCAGCAGTGTTCCACCCCAGGCCAGCTTAACTAGGACAGATACGCAGTATTTT.

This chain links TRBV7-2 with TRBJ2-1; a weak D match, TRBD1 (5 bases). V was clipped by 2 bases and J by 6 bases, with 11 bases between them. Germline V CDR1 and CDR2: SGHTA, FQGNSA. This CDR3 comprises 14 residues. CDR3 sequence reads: CASSLTPGSNEQFF. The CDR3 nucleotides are TGTGCCAGCAGCTTAACCCCAGGGTCCAATGAGCAGTTCTTC.

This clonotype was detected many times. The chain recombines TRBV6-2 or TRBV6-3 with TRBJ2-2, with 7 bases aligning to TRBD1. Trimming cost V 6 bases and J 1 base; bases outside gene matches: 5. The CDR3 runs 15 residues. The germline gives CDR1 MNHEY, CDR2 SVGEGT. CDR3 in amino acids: CASRSGTENTGELFF. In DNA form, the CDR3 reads TGTGCCAGCAGATCCGGGACAGAGAACACCGGGGAGCTGTTTTTT.

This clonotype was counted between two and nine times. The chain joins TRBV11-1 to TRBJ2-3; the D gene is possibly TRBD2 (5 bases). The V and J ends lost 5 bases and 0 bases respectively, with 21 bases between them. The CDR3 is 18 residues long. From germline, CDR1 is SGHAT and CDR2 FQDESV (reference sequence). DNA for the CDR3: TGTGCCAGCAGCCGTGGCGCGGGTTCAATCCCTAGCACAGATACGCAGTATTTT. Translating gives CASSRGAGSIPSTDTQYF.

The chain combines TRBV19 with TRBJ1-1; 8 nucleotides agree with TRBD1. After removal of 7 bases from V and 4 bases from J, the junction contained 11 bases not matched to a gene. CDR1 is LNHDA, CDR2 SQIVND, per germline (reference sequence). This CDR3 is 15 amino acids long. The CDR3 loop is CASTWGRTGSTEAFF. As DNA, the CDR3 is TGTGCCAGTACCTGGGGGAGGACAGGGTCCACTGAAGCTTTCTTT.

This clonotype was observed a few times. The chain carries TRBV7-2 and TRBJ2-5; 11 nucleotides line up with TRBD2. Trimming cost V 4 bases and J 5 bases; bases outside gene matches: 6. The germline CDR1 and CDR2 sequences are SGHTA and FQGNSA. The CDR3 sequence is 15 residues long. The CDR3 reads CASSYTSGSGETQYF. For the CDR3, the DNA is TGTGCCAGCAGCTATACTAGCGGGAGTGGGGAGACCCAGTACTTC.

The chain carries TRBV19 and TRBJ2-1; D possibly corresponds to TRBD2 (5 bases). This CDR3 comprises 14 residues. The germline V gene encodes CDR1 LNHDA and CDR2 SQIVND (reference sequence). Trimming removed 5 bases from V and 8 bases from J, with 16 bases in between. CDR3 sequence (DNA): TGTGCCAGTAGTCCTAGACTGGAGGATCATGAGCAGTTCTTC. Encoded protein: CASSPRLEDHEQFF.

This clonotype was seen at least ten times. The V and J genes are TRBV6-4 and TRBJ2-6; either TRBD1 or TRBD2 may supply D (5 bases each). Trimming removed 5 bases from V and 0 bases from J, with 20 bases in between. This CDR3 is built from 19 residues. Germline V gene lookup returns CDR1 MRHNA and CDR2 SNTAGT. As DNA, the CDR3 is TGTGCCAGCAGTCCCCAACTTCCGGGACCGAGCTCTGGGGCCAACGTCCTGACTTTC. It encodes CASSPQLPGPSSGANVLTF.

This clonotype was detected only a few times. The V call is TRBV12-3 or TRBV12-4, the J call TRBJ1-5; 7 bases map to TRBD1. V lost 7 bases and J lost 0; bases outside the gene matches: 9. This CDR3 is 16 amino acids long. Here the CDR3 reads CASTAPGQTSNQPQHF. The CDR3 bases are TGTGCCAGCACCGCACCGGGACAGACTAGCAATCAGCCCCAGCATTTT.

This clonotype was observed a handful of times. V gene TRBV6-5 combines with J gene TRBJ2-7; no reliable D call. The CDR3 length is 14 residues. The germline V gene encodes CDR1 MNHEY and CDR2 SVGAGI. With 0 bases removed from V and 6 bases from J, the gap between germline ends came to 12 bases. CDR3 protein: CASSYSKAPSEQYF. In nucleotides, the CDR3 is TGTGCCAGCAGTTACTCGAAGGCGCCGTCCGAGCAGTACTTC.

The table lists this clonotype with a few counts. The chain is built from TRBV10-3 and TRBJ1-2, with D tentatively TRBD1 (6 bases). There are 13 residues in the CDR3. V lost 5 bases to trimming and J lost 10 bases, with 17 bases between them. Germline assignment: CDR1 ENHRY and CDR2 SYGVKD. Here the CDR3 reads CAISKDLTGLYTF. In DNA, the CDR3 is TGTGCCATCAGTAAAGATTTGACAGGTCTCTACACCTTC.

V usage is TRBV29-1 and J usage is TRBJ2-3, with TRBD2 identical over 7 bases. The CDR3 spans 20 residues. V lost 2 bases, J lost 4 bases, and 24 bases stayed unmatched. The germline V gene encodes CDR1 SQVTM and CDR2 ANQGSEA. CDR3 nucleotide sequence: TGCAGCGTTGAATGGGCCCTTGGCGGGGGACCCCCTCCCCTACCAGATACGCAGTATTTT. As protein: CSVEWALGGGPPPLPDTQYF.